This T cell receptor beta chain is drawn from a study of blood T cells in healthy people across ages. The V end was cut by 3 bases, the J end by 2 bases, with 14 bases between. The CDR3 sequence is 15 residues long. Germline V CDR1 and CDR2: LNHDA, SQIVND (reference sequence). Primed by a sample-barcoded 5' primer and a J-beta primer mix, a second PCR proceeded for roughly 7 to 12 cycles. TCRdb ran MiXCR on the 5' RACE reads and lists one entry per CDR3 protein. The sample yields about 1 million distinct CDR3 sequences, roughly 45% seen once. The V call is TRBV19, the J call TRBJ2-7, with D perhaps matching TRBD2 (6 bases). Material for sequencing was blood. The TCR comes from a woman in her sixties in good health. This chain's CDR3 is CASSMDLSGTYEQYF. Written as DNA, the CDR3 is TGTGCCAGTAGTATGGACCTTAGCGGTACCTACGAGCAGTACTTC.